The sequence of this T cell receptor (beta chain) was determined in a study of blood T cell repertoires in COVID-19. Study overall: The United States, Italy and Spain supplied acute and convalescent COVID-19 samples. The analysed material was cDNA or gDNA that came from T cells, B-cell-depleted T cells, or PBMCs.

Per the original methods: From reference gene primer amplification, estimates of nucleated cell counts were derived. Only in-frame clones appear in the TCRdb table, and some are missing; sequencing was by immunoSEQ multiplex PCR. Clone size and the V and J calls come from that table; the DNA yielded D and trimming. The sample holds about 140,000 clones, about 82% seen once. Trimming cost V 3 bases and J 3 bases; bases outside gene matches: 6. CDR1 SQVTM and CDR2 ANQGSEA come from the germline V gene. This CDR3 contains 15 residues. J is TRBJ2-3 and V is TRBV29-1; 10 bases fit TRBD2. The sequenced material came from peripheral blood. This clonotype originated in a man between 45 and 60 years old with acute or convalescent COVID-19. CDR3 sequence reads: CSVEPSGSGTDTQYF. In nucleotides, the CDR3 is TGCAGCGTTGAGCCTAGCGGGAGCGGGACAGATACGCAGTATTTT.